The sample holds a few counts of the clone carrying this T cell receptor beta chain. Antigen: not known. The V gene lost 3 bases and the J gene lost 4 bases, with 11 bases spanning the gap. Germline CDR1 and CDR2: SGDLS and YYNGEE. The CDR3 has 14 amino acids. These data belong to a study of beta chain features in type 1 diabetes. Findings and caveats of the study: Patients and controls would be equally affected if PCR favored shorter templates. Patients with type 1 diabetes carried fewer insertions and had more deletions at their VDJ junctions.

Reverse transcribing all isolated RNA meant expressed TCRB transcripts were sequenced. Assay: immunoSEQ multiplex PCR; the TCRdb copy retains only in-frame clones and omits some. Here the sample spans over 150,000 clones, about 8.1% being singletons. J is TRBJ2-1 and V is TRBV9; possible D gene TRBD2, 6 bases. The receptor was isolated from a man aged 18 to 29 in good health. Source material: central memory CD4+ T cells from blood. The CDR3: CASSDRDLYNEQFF. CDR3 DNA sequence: TGTGCCAGCAGCGACCGGGACTTGTACAATGAGCAGTTCTTC.